This T cell receptor (beta chain) was sequenced in a study of T-cell reconstitution after alpha-beta-depleted transplantation in children. The TCRbeta library incorporated unique molecular identifiers. TCRdb analysed the PCR reads with MiXCR anew, one entry per CDR3 protein. This sample has roughly 610,000 distinct CDR3 sequences, with roughly a tenth found just once. Germline CDR1 reads SGDLS; CDR2 reads YYNGEE. The CDR3 length is 14 residues. V lost 0 bases, J lost 3 bases, and 3 bases stayed unmatched. This clonotype showed up many times. Sequenced here: PBMCs from the stem cell graft donor, sampled from the stem cell graft. This TCR came from a human donor who donated a stem cell graft to a child with acute myeloid leukemia. V is TRBV9 and J is TRBJ2-7, with 7 bases aligning to TRBD1. The CDR3 sequence is CASSVGGTDYEQYF. The DNA of the CDR3 is TGTGCCAGCAGCGTAGGTGGGACAGACTACGAGCAGTACTTC.